This record concerns one T cell receptor (beta chain) sequence. Its matching antigen is unknown. The entry originates in a study of CD8+ T cells in alopecia areata. V was clipped by 3 bases and J by 7 bases, with 13 bases between them. The CDR3 has 13 residues. CDR1 and CDR2 from the germline V gene are GTSNPN and SVGIG (reference sequence). RNA was extracted and reverse transcribed into cDNA as the sequencing template. Profiling relied on immunoSEQ multiplex PCR, and the TCRdb table lists in-frame clones only, not all of them. The data hold roughly 180,000 clones, with approximately 62% observed a single time. General study results and limits: Alopecia totalis/universalis scalp especially showed more expanded CD8+ clones than normal scalp. Mice showed TCR sharing more clearly than patients did, possibly owing to HLA.

From alopecia areata patients, lesional scalp punch biopsies and peripheral blood were collected. The sequence was collected from a human donor with alopecia areata. The specimen was CD4+ T cells sorted from blood, collected at week 0. The chain uses TRBV30 and TRBJ1-5; tentatively, D is TRBD1 (5 bases). The CDR3 loop reads CAWRGGSRQPQHF. The CDR3 DNA follows: TGTGCCTGGAGGGGGGGAAGCAGGCAGCCCCAGCATTTT.